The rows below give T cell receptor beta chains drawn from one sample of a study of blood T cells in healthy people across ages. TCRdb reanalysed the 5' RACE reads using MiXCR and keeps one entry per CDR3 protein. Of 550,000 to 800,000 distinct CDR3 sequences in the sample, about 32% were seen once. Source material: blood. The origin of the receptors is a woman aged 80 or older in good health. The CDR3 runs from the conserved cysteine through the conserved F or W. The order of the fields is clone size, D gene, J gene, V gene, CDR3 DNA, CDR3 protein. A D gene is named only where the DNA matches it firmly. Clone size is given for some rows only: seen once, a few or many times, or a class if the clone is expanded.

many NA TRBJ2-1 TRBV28 TGTGCCAGCAGTCCTGGACGCCTCAATGAGCAGTTCTTC CASSPGRLNEQFF
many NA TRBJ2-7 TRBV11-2 TGTGCCAGCAGCTTAGGCAGCATCTACGAGCAGTACTTC CASSLGSIYEQYF
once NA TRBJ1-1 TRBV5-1 TGCGCCAGCAGCTTGGGAGTATCCGCAGAGATAACCACTGAAGCTTTCTTT CASSLGVSAEITTEAFF
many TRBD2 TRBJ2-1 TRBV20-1 TGCAGTGCTAGGCTTAGCGGGGGGGCCTACAATGAGCAGTTCTTC CSARLSGGAYNEQFF
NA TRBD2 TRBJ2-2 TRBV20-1 TGCGGTGCTCCGCCTCGCGGGGGTTACACCGGGGAGCTGTTTTTT CGAPPRGGYTGELFF
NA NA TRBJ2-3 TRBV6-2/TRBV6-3 TGTGCCAGCAGTGGACTTCAGGGCATAGATACGCAGTATTTT CASSGLQGIDTQYF
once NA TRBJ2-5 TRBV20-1 TGCAGTGCTAGAGATGTTGCTAATGAGCAGTACTTC CSARDVANEQYF
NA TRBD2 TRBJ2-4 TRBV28 TGTGCCAGCACCGTGGGGGGACTAGCGGGGGGATCTTGGGACAAAAACATTCAGTACTTC CASTVGGLAGGSWDKNIQYF
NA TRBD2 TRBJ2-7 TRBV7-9 TGTGCCAGCAGCCATAGCGGGGTTGCCTACGAGCAGTACTTC CASSHSGVAYEQYF
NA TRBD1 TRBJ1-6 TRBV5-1 TGCGCCAGCAGCGCCCGACAGGGAAAGGAATCACCCCTCCACTTT CASSARQGKESPLHF
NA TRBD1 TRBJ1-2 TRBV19 TGTGCCAGTAGTATTCGGGGACAGGGGGAAGGCTACACCTTC CASSIRGQGEGYTF
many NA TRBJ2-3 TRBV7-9 TGTGCCAGCAGCTCGAGACCACGGTTTAGCATTTCTAGCACAGATACGCAGTATTTT CASSSRPRFSISSTDTQYF
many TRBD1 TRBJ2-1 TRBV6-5 TGTGCCAGCAGTTACGGGACAGGGGAGTTCTTC CASSYGTGEFF
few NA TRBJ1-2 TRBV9 TGTGCCAGCAGCGTAGATGCGATACACTATGGCTACACCTTC CASSVDAIHYGYTF
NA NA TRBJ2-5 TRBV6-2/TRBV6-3 TGTGCCAGCATTACCTCACAAGAGACCCAGTACTTC CASITSQETQYF
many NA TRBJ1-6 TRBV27 TGTGCCAGCAGGGGAGTGGGTAATTCACCCCTCCACTTT CASRGVGNSPLHF
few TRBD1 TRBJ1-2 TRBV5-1 TGCGCCAGCAGCTTGGACTCAGGGGGTAGCTATGGCTACACCTTC CASSLDSGGSYGYTF
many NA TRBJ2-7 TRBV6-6 TGTGCCACCGGTGCAACGGACTACCGGTTTTACGAGCAGTACTTC CATGATDYRFYEQYF
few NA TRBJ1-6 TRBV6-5 TGTGCCAGCAGTTACTCGACGGGGCAAAACCTTTTCAGCTCCTATAATTCACCCCTCCACTTT CASSYSTGQNLFSSYNSPLHF
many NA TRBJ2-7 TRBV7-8 TGTGCCAGCAGCCCACCCGAGCGCGACGAGCAGTACTTC CASSPPERDEQYF